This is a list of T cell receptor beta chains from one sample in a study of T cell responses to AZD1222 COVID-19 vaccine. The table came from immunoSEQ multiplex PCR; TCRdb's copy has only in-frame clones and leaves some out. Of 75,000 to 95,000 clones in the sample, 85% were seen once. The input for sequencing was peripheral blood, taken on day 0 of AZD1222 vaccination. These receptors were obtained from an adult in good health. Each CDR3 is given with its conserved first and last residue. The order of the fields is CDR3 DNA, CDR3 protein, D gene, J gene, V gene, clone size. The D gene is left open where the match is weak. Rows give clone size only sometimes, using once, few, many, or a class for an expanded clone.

DNA: TGTGCCAGCTCAAGCCTCCGGGAGATTAATGAAAAACTGTTTTTT
CDR3: CASSSLREINEKLFF
D: .
J: TRBJ1-4
V: TRBV27
size: .

DNA: TGTGCCATCAATGGGGATGGGTTTAATCAGCCCCAGCATTTT
CDR3: CAINGDGFNQPQHF
D: .
J: TRBJ1-5
V: TRBV10-3
size: .

DNA: TGCGCCAGCAGCCGACTTGCGGGGGGCTCCTCGAGCACAGATACGCAGTATTTT
CDR3: CASSRLAGGSSSTDTQYF
D: TRBD2
J: TRBJ2-3
V: TRBV5-1
size: .

DNA: TGTGCCAGCAGCCAGGTCACTAGCGGGGGGAACACCGGGGAGCTGTTTTTT
CDR3: CASSQVTSGGNTGELFF
D: TRBD2
J: TRBJ2-2
V: TRBV3-1/TRBV3-2
size: .

DNA: TGTGCCAGCGTTGCCAGTCAAGAGACCCAGTACTTC
CDR3: CASVASQETQYF
D: .
J: TRBJ2-5
V: TRBV7-2
size: .

DNA: TGTGCCAGCAGCCAGGACGGACCCCGGGGGACCGGGGAGCTGTTTTTT
CDR3: CASSQDGPRGTGELFF
D: .
J: TRBJ2-2
V: TRBV7-9
size: .

DNA: TGTGCCAGCTCAGGCCGGACAGGGGCGAACACTGAAGCTTTCTTT
CDR3: CASSGRTGANTEAFF
D: TRBD1
J: TRBJ1-1
V: TRBV18
size: .

DNA: TGTGCCCAAGTAGGGGGGGAAAGGGCTGAAGCTTTCTTT
CDR3: CAQVGGERAEAFF
D: .
J: TRBJ1-1
V: TRBV2
size: .

DNA: TGTGCCAGCAGCTCGGGGGGGGCCGCAGGAGAGACCCAGTACTTC
CDR3: CASSSGGAAGETQYF
D: TRBD2
J: TRBJ2-5
V: TRBV7-2
size: .

DNA: TGTGCCAGCAGACTCCGGGGGCACGACACTGAAGCTTTCTTT
CDR3: CASRLRGHDTEAFF
D: .
J: TRBJ1-1
V: TRBV7-2
size: .

DNA: TGTGCCAGCAGGGGACAGGGGGTGGATGAAAAACTGTTTTTT
CDR3: CASRGQGVDEKLFF
D: TRBD1
J: TRBJ1-4
V: TRBV28
size: few

DNA: TGTGCCAGCAGTTACTCCGAGACCCAGTACTTC
CDR3: CASSYSETQYF
D: .
J: TRBJ2-5
V: TRBV6-5
size: .

DNA: TGCGCCAGCAGCCAATGGGACGGGGGAAGGGATACGCAGTATTTT
CDR3: CASSQWDGGRDTQYF
D: .
J: TRBJ2-3
V: TRBV4-1
size: few

DNA: TGTGCCGGCTCCGGACGGACTCTAAACACTGAAGCTTTCTTT
CDR3: CAGSGRTLNTEAFF
D: .
J: TRBJ1-1
V: TRBV2
size: once

DNA: TGTGCCAGCAGCGGGGAGGATTACTATGGCTACACCTTC
CDR3: CASSGEDYYGYTF
D: .
J: TRBJ1-2
V: TRBV5-4
size: .

DNA: TGTGCCAGCACCATCACAGGGTGGAACACTGAAGCTTTCTTT
CDR3: CASTITGWNTEAFF
D: .
J: TRBJ1-1
V: TRBV14
size: .

DNA: TGTGCCATCAGTGATATCCCGGGCCCTAACTATGGCTACACCTTC
CDR3: CAISDIPGPNYGYTF
D: .
J: TRBJ1-2
V: TRBV10-3
size: .

DNA: TGCGCCAGCAGCGAAAAGACCACCGGGACTACCACAGATACGCAGTATTTT
CDR3: CASSEKTTGTTTDTQYF
D: TRBD2
J: TRBJ2-3
V: TRBV4-1
size: .

DNA: TGTGCCAGCAGTGTTCGGGCTCTCCCTTGGGGAATGGAGTATGGCTACACCTTC
CDR3: CASSVRALPWGMEYGYTF
D: .
J: TRBJ1-2
V: TRBV2
size: .

DNA: TGTGCCAGCAGCCAATGGGTAGATGAGCAGTTCTTC
CDR3: CASSQWVDEQFF
D: .
J: TRBJ2-1
V: TRBV14
size: .

DNA: TGTGCCAGCGCCTCCGGGACAGGGACAACTAATGAAAAACTGTTTTTT
CDR3: CASASGTGTTNEKLFF
D: TRBD1
J: TRBJ1-4
V: TRBV10-3
size: .

DNA: TGTGCCAGTAGTATTTCTGAGAGCCGTCAGCCCCAGCATTTT
CDR3: CASSISESRQPQHF
D: .
J: TRBJ1-5
V: TRBV19
size: .

DNA: TGTGCCAGCAGCTTGGGGCAGGTGAACACTGAAGCTTTCTTT
CDR3: CASSLGQVNTEAFF
D: .
J: TRBJ1-1
V: TRBV5-4
size: .

DNA: TGCGCCAGCAGCCAGATCGGGGTGCAAGATACGCAGTATTTT
CDR3: CASSQIGVQDTQYF
D: .
J: TRBJ2-3
V: TRBV4-1
size: .

DNA: TGTGCCAGCAGTTTACACAGGGGGACCAATCAGCCCCAGCATTTT
CDR3: CASSLHRGTNQPQHF
D: TRBD1
J: TRBJ1-5
V: TRBV27
size: .

DNA: TGTGCCAGCTCATCAACCCCCGGGGAAGGGGACTATGGCTACACCTTC
CDR3: CASSSTPGEGDYGYTF
D: .
J: TRBJ1-2
V: TRBV18
size: .

DNA: TGTGCCAGCAGTTACTCGGACAACTACGAGCAGTACTTC
CDR3: CASSYSDNYEQYF
D: .
J: TRBJ2-7
V: TRBV6-5
size: .

DNA: TGTGCCAGCAGCGTAGATTACGGAGCCTACGAGCAGTACTTC
CDR3: CASSVDYGAYEQYF
D: .
J: TRBJ2-7
V: TRBV9
size: .

DNA: TGTGCCAGCAGTGAATTCGGAGGGAACTCTGGAAACACCATATATTTT
CDR3: CASSEFGGNSGNTIYF
D: .
J: TRBJ1-3
V: TRBV6-1
size: few

DNA: TGTGCCAGCAGTTCGTACTCGACGGACCCCCCGAACCAGTACTTC
CDR3: CASSSYSTDPPNQYF
D: .
J: TRBJ2-7
V: TRBV28
size: .

DNA: TGTGCCAGCAGTTCCCAGGGATCGGTAAACGAGCAGTACTTC
CDR3: CASSSQGSVNEQYF
D: .
J: TRBJ2-7
V: TRBV28
size: .

DNA: TGTGCCAGCAGCTTGGAGCCCGGGAGGACGCAGTATTTT
CDR3: CASSLEPGRTQYF
D: TRBD2
J: TRBJ2-3
V: TRBV5-6
size: .

DNA: TGTGCCAGCAGCTTAAAGGCAGGGGTCGCTGGGGCCAACGTCCTGACTTTC
CDR3: CASSLKAGVAGANVLTF
D: .
J: TRBJ2-6
V: TRBV7-3
size: .

DNA: TGTGCCAGCAGCCTGACTAGCGGGGGGGCGACAGATACGCAGTATTTT
CDR3: CASSLTSGGATDTQYF
D: TRBD2
J: TRBJ2-3
V: TRBV4-2
size: .

DNA: TGTGCCAGTAGTATGGCCTCGGGGGCAGGGTCTTTGGGCTACACCTTC
CDR3: CASSMASGAGSLGYTF
D: .
J: TRBJ1-2
V: TRBV19
size: .

DNA: TGTGCCAGCAGCGTAGCCGCCGGCGCCTGGTCCTACGAGCAGTACTTC
CDR3: CASSVAAGAWSYEQYF
D: .
J: TRBJ2-7
V: TRBV9
size: .

DNA: TGTGCCAGCAGCTCCGGGACAGGGCGATACAATGAGCAGTTCTTC
CDR3: CASSSGTGRYNEQFF
D: TRBD1
J: TRBJ2-1
V: TRBV5-8
size: .